Listed below are T cell receptor beta chains from one sample, sequenced in a study of technical replicates of blood from a handful of donors. Data came from immunoSEQ multiplex PCR; TCRdb stores just in-frame clones and leaves some out. This sample yields more than 65,000 clones, of which around 90% are seen a single time; around 0.37% belongs to the top ten. The sequencing sample was made of T cells isolated from PBMCs. The receptors shown here come from a human donor in good health. CDR3s include the opening cysteine and the closing phenylalanine or tryptophan. D genes are given only for firm matches. Expanded clones get a size class; other rows say once, few or many, or leave the size out.

d_gene,len,j_gene,abundance,v_gene,CDR3nt,CDR3aa
TRBD2,15,TRBJ2-7,-,TRBV7-2,TGTGCCAGCAGCTTAAGCGGGAGGGCCCCCTACGAGCAGTACTTC,CASSLSGRAPYEQYF
-,16,TRBJ2-7,-,TRBV27,TGTGCCAGCAGTCTTTTTAACAGACCTCAGGGGAACGAGCAGTACTTC,CASSLFNRPQGNEQYF
TRBD1,15,TRBJ1-5,-,TRBV29-1,TGCAGCGTTGGTCTAACAGGGGCAAGCAATCAGCCCCAGCATTTT,CSVGLTGASNQPQHF
-,14,TRBJ2-4,-,TRBV2,TGTGCCAGCAGTTACGGACTAGCCAAAAACATTCAGTACTTC,CASSYGLAKNIQYF
TRBD2,18,TRBJ2-2,-,TRBV5-4,TGTGCCAGCAGCTTGTCCCCTCTAGCGGGAGGGAACACCGGGGAGCTGTTTTTT,CASSLSPLAGGNTGELFF
-,15,TRBJ2-7,-,TRBV7-9,TGTGCCAGCAGCTTAGTGTACGGGAGATTAGTCGAGCAGTACTTC,CASSLVYGRLVEQYF
TRBD2,16,TRBJ2-3,-,TRBV27,TGTGCCAGCAGTATTAGACTAGCGGGGAGCACAGATACGCAGTATTTT,CASSIRLAGSTDTQYF
TRBD1,16,TRBJ2-2,-,TRBV14,TGTGCCAGCAGCCAACTTAAGGGACAGGGGTCCGGGGAGCTGTTTTTT,CASSQLKGQGSGELFF
-,16,TRBJ2-7,few,TRBV4-2,TGTGCCAGCAGCCAAGATGATCGGGGGACCTCCTACGAGCAGTACTTC,CASSQDDRGTSYEQYF
TRBD2,15,TRBJ2-1,-,TRBV19,TGTGCCAGTAGTATGGGGCGGGAGTTGGAGAATGAGCAGTTCTTC,CASSMGRELENEQFF
-,13,TRBJ2-2,-,TRBV7-3,TGTGCCAGCAGCTTAAATAGGGGCGGGGAGCTGTTTTTT,CASSLNRGGELFF
-,13,TRBJ2-2,-,TRBV18,TGTGCCAGCTCACCCATTAACGGCGGGGAGCTGTTTTTT,CASSPINGGELFF
-,15,TRBJ2-7,once,TRBV18,TGTGCCAGCTCTCCCTCAGGGCTAGTCACCTACGAGCAGTACTTC,CASSPSGLVTYEQYF
-,13,TRBJ2-1,-,TRBV11-2,TGTGCCAGCAGCTTAGTAGCTTACAATGAGCAGTTCTTC,CASSLVAYNEQFF
TRBD1,19,TRBJ2-1,-,TRBV7-9,TGTGCCAGCAGCTTAACCCCGTACAGGGGGATAACCTCCTACAATGAGCAGTTCTTC,CASSLTPYRGITSYNEQFF
-,15,TRBJ2-4,-,TRBV12-2,TGTGCAAGTCGCTTAGGAGGGGGACAGGTCTATATTCAGTACTTC,CASRLGGGQVYIQYF
TRBD1,13,TRBJ2-7,-,TRBV29-1,TGCAGCGTGACAGGGGGCAGGTCCTACGAGCAGTACTTC,CSVTGGRSYEQYF
-,12,TRBJ2-6,-,TRBV6-6,TGTGCCACCCAATCTGGGGCCAACGTCCTGACTTTC,CATQSGANVLTF
TRBD1,15,TRBJ2-7,-,TRBV7-8,TGTGCCAGCAGCTACCGACAGGGGTTCACCTACGAGCAGTACTTC,CASSYRQGFTYEQYF
-,14,TRBJ1-1,-,TRBV5-1,TGCGCCAGCAGCCCAGGACAGAGGGGCACTGAAGCTTTCTTT,CASSPGQRGTEAFF
TRBD2,15,TRBJ2-1,-,TRBV19,TGTGCCAGTAACACGGGAGGAGTTTCCTACAATGAGCAGTTCTTC,CASNTGGVSYNEQFF
TRBD1,15,TRBJ1-3,-,TRBV5-8,TGTGCCAGCAGCGCAAGGACAGGGCCTGGAAACACCATATATTTT,CASSARTGPGNTIYF
TRBD1,15,TRBJ2-1,-,TRBV7-9,TGTGCCAGCAGCGTAGGGACAGGGGGGTACAATGAGCAGTTCTTC,CASSVGTGGYNEQFF
TRBD1,13,TRBJ1-5,-,TRBV10-2,TGCGCCAGCAGTACAGGGGGCGAACAGCCCCAGCATTTT,CASSTGGEQPQHF
TRBD1,14,TRBJ1-2,once,TRBV9,TGTGCCAGCAGGGGATTAGGACAGGGGCACGGCTACACCTTC,CASRGLGQGHGYTF
-,16,TRBJ2-3,-,TRBV12-1,TGTGCCAGCAGCTCACGACTAGCGGGGTTCACAGATACGCAGTATTTT,CASSSRLAGFTDTQYF
-,15,TRBJ2-7,-,TRBV7-2,TGTGCCAGCAGCTTAGAGGGAGGCAGGGCCTACGAGCAGTACTTC,CASSLEGGRAYEQYF
-,16,TRBJ2-1,-,TRBV11-2,TGTGCCAGCAGCTTACTCCGGGACTCTATTTACAATGAGCAGTTCTTC,CASSLLRDSIYNEQFF
-,13,TRBJ1-2,-,TRBV15,TGTGCCACCAGCAGAGACTCGGGCTATGGCTACACCTTC,CATSRDSGYGYTF
TRBD1,13,TRBJ2-1,few,TRBV9,TGTGCCAGCAGCCCCCGGACAGGGAATGAGCAGTTCTTC,CASSPRTGNEQFF
-,14,TRBJ2-7,-,TRBV2,TGTGCCAGCAGTGAGGGGCGGGGATCCTACGAGCAGTACTTC,CASSEGRGSYEQYF
TRBD2,17,TRBJ2-1,-,TRBV10-3,TGTGCCATCAGTGAGTTTCTAGCGGGAGGTGGAAACAATGAGCAGTTCTTC,CAISEFLAGGGNNEQFF
-,12,TRBJ2-5,-,TRBV5-1,TGCGCCAGCAGCTTGCAGGAAGAGACCCAGTACTTC,CASSLQEETQYF
-,15,TRBJ2-7,-,TRBV11-3,TGTGCCAGCAGCACGGGACTCACGACCCCCTACGAGCAGTACTTC,CASSTGLTTPYEQYF
-,14,TRBJ2-7,-,TRBV13,TGTGCCAGCAGCTTAGGCGCGGGGCCTCCCGAGCAGTACTTC,CASSLGAGPPEQYF
-,12,TRBJ1-2,-,TRBV7-2,TGTGCCAGCAGCACCGACAGAACCGGCTACACCTTC,CASSTDRTGYTF
TRBD2,15,TRBJ2-2,-,TRBV28,TGTGCCAGCAGTTTACTGGCGGGAGATCACGGGGAGCTGTTTTTT,CASSLLAGDHGELFF
TRBD1,16,TRBJ1-4,once,TRBV5-5,TGTGCCAGCAGCTCGAACCCTGGACAGGGTAATGAAAAACTGTTTTTT,CASSSNPGQGNEKLFF
TRBD2,12,TRBJ2-7,-,TRBV19,TGTGCCAGTAGCGGGACTAGCCGCGAGCAGTACTTC,CASSGTSREQYF